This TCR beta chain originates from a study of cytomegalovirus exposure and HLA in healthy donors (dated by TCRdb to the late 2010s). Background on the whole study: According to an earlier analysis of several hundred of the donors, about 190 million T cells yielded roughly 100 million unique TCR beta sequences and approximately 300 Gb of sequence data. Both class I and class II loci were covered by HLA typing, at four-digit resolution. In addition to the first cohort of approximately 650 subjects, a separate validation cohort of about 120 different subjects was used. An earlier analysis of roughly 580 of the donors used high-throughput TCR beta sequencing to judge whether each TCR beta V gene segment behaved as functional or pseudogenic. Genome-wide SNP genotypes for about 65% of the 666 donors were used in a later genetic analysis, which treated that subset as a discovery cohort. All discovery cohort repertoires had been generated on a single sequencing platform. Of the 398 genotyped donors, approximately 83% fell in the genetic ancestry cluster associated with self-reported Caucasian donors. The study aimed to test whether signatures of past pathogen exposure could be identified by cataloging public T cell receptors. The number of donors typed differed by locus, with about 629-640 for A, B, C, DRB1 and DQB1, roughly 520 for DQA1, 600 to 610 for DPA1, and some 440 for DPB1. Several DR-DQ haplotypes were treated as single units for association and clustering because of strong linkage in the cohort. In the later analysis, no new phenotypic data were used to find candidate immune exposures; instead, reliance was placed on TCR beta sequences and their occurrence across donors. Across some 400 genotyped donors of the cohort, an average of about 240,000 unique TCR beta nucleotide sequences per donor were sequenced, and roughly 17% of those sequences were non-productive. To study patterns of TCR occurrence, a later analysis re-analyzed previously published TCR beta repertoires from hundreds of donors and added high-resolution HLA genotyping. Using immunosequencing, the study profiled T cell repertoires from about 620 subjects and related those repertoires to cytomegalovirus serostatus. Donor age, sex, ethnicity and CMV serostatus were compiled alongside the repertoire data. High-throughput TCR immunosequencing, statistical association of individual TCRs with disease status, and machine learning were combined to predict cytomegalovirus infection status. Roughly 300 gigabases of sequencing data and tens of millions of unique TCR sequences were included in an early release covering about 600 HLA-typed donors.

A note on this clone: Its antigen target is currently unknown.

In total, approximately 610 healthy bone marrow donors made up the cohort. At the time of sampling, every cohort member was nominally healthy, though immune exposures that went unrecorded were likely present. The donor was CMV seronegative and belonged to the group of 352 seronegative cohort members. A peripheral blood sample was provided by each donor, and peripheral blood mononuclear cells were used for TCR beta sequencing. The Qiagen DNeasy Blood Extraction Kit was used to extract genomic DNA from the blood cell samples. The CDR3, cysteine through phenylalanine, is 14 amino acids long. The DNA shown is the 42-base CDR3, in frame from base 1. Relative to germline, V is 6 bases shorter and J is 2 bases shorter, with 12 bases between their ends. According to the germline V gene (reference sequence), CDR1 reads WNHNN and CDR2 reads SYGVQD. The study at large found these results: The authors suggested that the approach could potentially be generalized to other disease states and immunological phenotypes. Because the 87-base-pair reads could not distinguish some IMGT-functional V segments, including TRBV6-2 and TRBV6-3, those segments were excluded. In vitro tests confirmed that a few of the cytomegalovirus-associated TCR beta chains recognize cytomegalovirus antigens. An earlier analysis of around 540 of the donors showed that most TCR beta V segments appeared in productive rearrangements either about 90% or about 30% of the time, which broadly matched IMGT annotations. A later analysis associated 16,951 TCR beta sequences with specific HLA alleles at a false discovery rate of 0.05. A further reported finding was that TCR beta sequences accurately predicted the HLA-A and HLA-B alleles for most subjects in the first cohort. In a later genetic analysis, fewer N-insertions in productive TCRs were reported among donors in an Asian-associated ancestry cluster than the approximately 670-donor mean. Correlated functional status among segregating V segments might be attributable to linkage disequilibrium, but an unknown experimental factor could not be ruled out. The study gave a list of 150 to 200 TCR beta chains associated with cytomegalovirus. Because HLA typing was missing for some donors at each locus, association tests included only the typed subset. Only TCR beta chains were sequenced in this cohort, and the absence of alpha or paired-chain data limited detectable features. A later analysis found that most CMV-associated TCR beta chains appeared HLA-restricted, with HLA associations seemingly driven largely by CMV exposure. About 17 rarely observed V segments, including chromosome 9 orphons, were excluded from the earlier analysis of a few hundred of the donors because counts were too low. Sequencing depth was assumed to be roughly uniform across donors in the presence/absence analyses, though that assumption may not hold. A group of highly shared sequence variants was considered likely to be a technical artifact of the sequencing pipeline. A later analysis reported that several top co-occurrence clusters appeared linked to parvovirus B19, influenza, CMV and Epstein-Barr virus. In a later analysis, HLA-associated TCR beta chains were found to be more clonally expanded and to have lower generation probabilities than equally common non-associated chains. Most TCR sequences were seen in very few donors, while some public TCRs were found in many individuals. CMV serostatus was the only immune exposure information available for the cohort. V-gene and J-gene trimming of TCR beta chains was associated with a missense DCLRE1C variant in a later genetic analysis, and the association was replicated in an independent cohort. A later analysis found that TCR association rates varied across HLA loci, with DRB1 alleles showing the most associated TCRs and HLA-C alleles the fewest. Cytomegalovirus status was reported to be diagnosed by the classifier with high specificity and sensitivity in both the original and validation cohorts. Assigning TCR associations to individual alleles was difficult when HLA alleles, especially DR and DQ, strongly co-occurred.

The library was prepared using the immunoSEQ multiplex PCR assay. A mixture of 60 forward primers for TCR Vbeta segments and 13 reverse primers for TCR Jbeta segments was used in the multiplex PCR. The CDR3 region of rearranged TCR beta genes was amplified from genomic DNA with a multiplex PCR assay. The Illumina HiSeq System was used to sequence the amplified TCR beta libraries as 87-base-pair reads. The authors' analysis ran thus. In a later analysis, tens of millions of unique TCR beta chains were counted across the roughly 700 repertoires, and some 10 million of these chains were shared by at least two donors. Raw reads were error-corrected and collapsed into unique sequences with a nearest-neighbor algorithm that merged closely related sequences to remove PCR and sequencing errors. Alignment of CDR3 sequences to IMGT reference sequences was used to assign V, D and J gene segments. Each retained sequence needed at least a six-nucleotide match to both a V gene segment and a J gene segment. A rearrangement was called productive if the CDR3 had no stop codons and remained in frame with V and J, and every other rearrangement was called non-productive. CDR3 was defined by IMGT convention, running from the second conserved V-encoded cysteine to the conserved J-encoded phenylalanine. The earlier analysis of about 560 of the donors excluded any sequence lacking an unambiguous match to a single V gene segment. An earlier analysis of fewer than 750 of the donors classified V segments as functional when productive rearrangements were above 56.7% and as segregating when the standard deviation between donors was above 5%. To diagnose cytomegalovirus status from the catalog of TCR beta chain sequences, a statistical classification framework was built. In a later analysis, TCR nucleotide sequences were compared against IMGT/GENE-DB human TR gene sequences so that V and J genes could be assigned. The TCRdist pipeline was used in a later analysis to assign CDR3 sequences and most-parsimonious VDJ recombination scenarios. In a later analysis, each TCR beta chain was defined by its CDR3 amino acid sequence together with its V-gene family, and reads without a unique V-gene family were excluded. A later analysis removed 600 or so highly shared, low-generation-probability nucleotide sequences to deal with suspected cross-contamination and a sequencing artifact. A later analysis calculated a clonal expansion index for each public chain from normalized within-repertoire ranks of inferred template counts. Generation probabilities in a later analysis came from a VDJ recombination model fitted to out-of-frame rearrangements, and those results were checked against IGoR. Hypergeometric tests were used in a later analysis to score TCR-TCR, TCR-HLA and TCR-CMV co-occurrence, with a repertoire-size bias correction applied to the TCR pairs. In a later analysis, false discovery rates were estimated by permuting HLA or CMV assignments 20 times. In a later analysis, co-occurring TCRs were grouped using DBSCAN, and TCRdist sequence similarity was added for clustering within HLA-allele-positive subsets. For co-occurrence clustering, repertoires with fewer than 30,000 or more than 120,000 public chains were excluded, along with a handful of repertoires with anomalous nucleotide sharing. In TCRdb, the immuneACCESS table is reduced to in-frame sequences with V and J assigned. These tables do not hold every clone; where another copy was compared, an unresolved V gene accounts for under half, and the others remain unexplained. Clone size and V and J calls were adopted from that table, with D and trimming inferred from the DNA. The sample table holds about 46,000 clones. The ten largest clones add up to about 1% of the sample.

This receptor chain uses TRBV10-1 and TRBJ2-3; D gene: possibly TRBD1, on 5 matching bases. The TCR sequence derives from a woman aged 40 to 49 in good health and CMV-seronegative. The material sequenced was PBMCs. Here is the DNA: TGCGCCAGCAGCGGCAGGGATAACACAGATACGCAGTATTTT. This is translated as CASSGRDNTDTQYF.